These 5 T cell receptor beta chains originate from one sample sequenced in a study of blood T cells in healthy people across ages. PCR was performed a second time for 7 to 11 cycles using a sample-barcoded 5' primer and a J-beta primer mix. TCRdb itself ran the 5' RACE reads through MiXCR, one entry per CDR3 protein. Among 920,000 or so distinct CDR3 sequences listed, around 45% were seen once. The source material was blood. These receptors were collected from a woman between 55 and 75 years old in good health.

This rearrangement joins TRBV7-2 to TRBJ2-2; 12 bases fit TRBD2. The CDR3 loop spans 17 amino acids. V was clipped by 5 bases and J by 0 bases; unmatched bases: 4. CDR1 SGHTA and CDR2 FQGNSA come from the germline V gene. The CDR3 coding sequence is TGTGCCAGCAGCCTGACTAGCGGGAGAACGAACACCGGGGAGCTGTTTTTT. Residues: CASSLTSGRTNTGELFF.

This clonotype was recorded only once. The rearrangement uses TRBV7-9 and TRBJ2-5, with D possibly matching TRBD1 (5 bases). CDR1 is SEHNR, CDR2 FQNEAQ, per germline (reference sequence). The germline V and J ends were trimmed by 4 bases and 11 bases, with 20 bases remaining between them. This CDR3 spans 14 amino acids. The CDR3 loop reads CASSSLLQVNEQYF. The CDR3 nucleotides are TGTGCCAGCAGCTCTCTACTACAGGTCAATGAGCAGTACTTC.

This clonotype was observed a handful of times. The chain couples TRBV10-3 to TRBJ2-4; 9 bases are shared with TRBD2. The J call is in doubt because the DNA end fits TRBJ2-7 better. Per germline, CDR1 ENHRY and CDR2 SYGVKD. The CDR3 sequence is 12 residues long. CDR3 sequence (DNA): TGTGCCTCTGGGCGGGAGGGTTACGAGCAGTACTTC. Translation gives CASGREGYEQYF.

This clonotype came up many times. The chain combines TRBV27 with TRBJ2-7; 10 nucleotides line up with TRBD1. CDR1 and CDR2 (germline): MNHEY, SMNVEV (reference sequence). With 5 bases clipped from V and 7 bases from J, the junction kept 5 bases outside the gene matches. This CDR3 contains 13 residues. CDR3 coding DNA: TGTGCCAGCAGTCCCAGGGACAGGGGTGAGCAGTACTTC. Residues: CASSPRDRGEQYF.

This clonotype was found many times. The chain recombines TRBV20-1 with TRBJ1-5; possibly TRBD1 for D (6 bases). The CDR3 loop spans 14 amino acids. The germline gives CDR1 DFQATT, CDR2 SNEGSKA (reference sequence). V was cut by 0 bases and J by 2 bases, with 8 bases left in between. CDR3 amino acids: CSAREHRGNQPQHF. The CDR3 nucleotides read TGCAGTGCTAGAGAGCACAGGGGCAATCAGCCCCAGCATTTT.